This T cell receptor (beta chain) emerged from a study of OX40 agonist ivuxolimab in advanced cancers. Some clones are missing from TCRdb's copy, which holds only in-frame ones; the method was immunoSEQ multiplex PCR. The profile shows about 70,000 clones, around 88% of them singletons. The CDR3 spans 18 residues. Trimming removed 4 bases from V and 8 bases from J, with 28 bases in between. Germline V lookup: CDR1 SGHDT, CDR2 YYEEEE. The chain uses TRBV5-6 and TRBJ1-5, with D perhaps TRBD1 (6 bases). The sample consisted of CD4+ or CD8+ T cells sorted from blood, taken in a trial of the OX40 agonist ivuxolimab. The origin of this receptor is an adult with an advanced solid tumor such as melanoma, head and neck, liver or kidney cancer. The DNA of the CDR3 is TGTGCCAGCAGCCAAGAGTTACCAAGACAGGCCTGGCGCGAGCCCCAGCATTTT. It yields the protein CASSQELPRQAWREPQHF.